Only a few counts were recorded for the clone carrying this T cell receptor beta chain. Its antigen is undetermined. Repertoires were generated with immunoSEQ multiplex PCR, while TCRdb's copy carries only in-frame clones and drops some. The sample holds roughly 14,000 clones, 82% seen once. This CDR3 has 13 residues. The germline CDR1 and CDR2 sequences are SGDLS and YYNGEE. Trimming took 2 bases from V and 3 from J, leaving 8 bases between them. The data were taken from a study of T cells in tumors after PD-1 blockade. Study overall: Excluded were patients with checkpoint blockade, immunosuppressants, or radiotherapy or other anti-cancer therapy within 4 weeks. During anti-PD-1 treatment, some patients continued daily vismodegib 150 mg. Study outcomes and limitations: Peripheral recruitment is suggested, as some novel exhausted tumor clones were in pre-treatment blood.

Tumor or blood genomic DNA was sequenced, with inputs of 616 ng to 6,004 ng. This receptor was identified in a human donor with basal cell carcinoma. The sequencing here drew on PBMCs, taken after anti-PD-1 treatment. The V call is TRBV9, the J call TRBJ1-2; D perhaps matches TRBD1 (5 bases). CDR3 protein: CASSVGGYYGYTF. CDR3 in DNA: TGTGCCAGCAGCGTCGGGGGGTACTATGGCTACACCTTC.